This T cell receptor (beta chain) was identified in a study of read filtering for tumor transcriptome and immune sequencing (dated by TCRdb to 2018 to 2020). For the study in its entirety: Of the patients in the cohort, around 18 were male and 11 to 15 were female, and their mean age was roughly 68 years, with a range of about 47 to 80. By revised international staging, eight or nine patients were R-ISS I, fewer than 20 were R-ISS II and 6 or 7 were R-ISS III. After DNase treatment, whole-transcriptome libraries were prepared with the TruSeq RNA Access Library Prep Kit. Per sample, about 4.05 to 11 million TCR-region mapped reads were obtained with IR-seq, compared with only about 80 to 1273 with RNA-seq. Using the same bone marrow samples, the study ran both targeted immune repertoire sequencing and bulk whole-transcriptome sequencing and then compared the TCR repertoires from each method. A main aim was a read-filtering strategy for immune repertoire data, specifically whether clonotypes supported by a single read should be removed.

The junction shows trimming of 4 bases on V and 0 bases on J, and the gene matches do not reach 10 bases of it. In the germline V gene (reference sequence), CDR1 corresponds to SGHNT and CDR2 to YYREEE. The CDR3 holds 17 amino acids from the cysteine to the phenylalanine. Just the 51-base CDR3 DNA is kept, in frame starting at base 1. TCR libraries were constructed from approximately 360 ng RNA using the Immunoverse kit, and molecular barcoded adaptors covering alpha/delta and beta/gamma chains were employed. TCR library preparation used the same RNA that was used for transcriptome sequencing. An Illumina HiSeq 4000 with 2 x 150 cycles was used to sequence the TCR libraries. The study's processing was this. Using MiXCR, which included quality filtering and error correction, TCR reads were aligned to human V, D, J and C references and then assembled into CDR3 clonotypes. Clonotype counts and gene usage diversity were analyzed with the tcR package in R. Raw mapping reads were checked after the RNA-seq reads had been mapped by STAR aligner version 2.5.3a onto the human GRCh37 genome. To test how sequencing depth affects detected clonotypes, IR-seq fastq files were randomly downsampled with Seqtk 1.3. Starting from the raw public reads, TCRdb applied fastp trimming at Q25, assembled clones with MiXCR and retained in-frame beta chains. Each record represents a unique CDR3 protein, reported with the most common genes and DNA among its rows. The V and J calls, along with clone size, are taken from TCRdb and not from the paper's own processing. This sample is represented by about 86,000 distinct CDR3 sequences; 9% to 15% of them were singletons. The ten largest clones add up to around 14% of the sample.

Bone marrow was sampled from every patient at the time of active disease. Isolation of bone marrow mononuclear cells was performed by Ficoll-Hypaque density gradient centrifugation. Myeloma plasma cells were removed and CD138-negative cells were obtained by negative selection following labeling with CD138 magnetic microbeads on a MACS separator. Flow cytometry on an Attune NxT with CD138 antibodies was used to check the purity of the isolated cells. Total RNA was extracted with TRIzol reagent and quantified with a NanoDrop spectrophotometer. Paired RNA-seq and IR-seq were performed on the CD138-negative bone marrow sample of each patient. This clonotype has a handful of counts. Its binding antigen is unknown. Since a much larger clone is just one base distant, this may be a read error. Overall study outcomes, separate from this receptor: In IR-seq, around 85% of clonotypes but 3% to 4% of total reads were represented by single-read clonotypes, whereas in RNA-seq, about 75% of clonotypes and 40% to 55% of reads were represented by single-read clonotypes. Compared with RNA-seq, IR-seq captured clonotypes at much greater depth and more reliably, and a smaller IR-seq throughput was enough to identify most of the shared clonotypes. The sorted CD138-negative fraction was a mixed bone marrow immune population, not purified T cells. When single-read clonotypes were removed, the proportions of shared clonotypes in IR-seq and RNA-seq correlated more strongly.

The chain is assembled from TRBV5-4 and TRBJ2-1; TRBD2 lines up with 7 middle nucleotides. The sequence derives from a donor over 35 with multiple myeloma. The sequenced sample was a population of CD138-negative cells sorted from bone marrow. Reading the label with the study, this specimen's cell subset or site is: bone marrow mononuclear cells depleted of CD138+ plasma/myeloma cells by negative magnetic selection. The DNA sequence is given as TGTGCCAGCAGCCTCTGGGCTAGCGGATACTCCTACAATGAGCAGTTCTTC. Translated, this gives CASSLWASGYSYNEQFF.